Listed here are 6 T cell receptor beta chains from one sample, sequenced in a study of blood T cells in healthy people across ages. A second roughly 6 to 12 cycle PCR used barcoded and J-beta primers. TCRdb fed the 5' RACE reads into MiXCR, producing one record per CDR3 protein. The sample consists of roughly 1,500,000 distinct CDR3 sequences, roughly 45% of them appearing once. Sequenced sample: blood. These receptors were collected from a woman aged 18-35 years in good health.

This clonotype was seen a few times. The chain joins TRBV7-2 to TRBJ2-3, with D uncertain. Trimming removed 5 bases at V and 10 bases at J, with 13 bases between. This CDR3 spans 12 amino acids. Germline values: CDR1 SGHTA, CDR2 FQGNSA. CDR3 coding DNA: TGTGCCAGCAGCCCCGAGGTGGGCCCGCAGTATTTT. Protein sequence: CASSPEVGPQYF. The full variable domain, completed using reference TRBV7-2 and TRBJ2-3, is GAGVSQSPSNKVTEKGKDVELRCDPISGHTALYWYRQSLGQGLEFLIYFQGNSAPDKSGLPSDRFSAERTGGSVSTLTIQRTQQEDSAVYLCASSPEVGPQYFGPGTRLTVL.

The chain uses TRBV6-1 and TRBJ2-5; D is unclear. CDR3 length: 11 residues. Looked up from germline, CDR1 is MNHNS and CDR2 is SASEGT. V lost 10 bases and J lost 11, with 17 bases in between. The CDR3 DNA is TGTGCCACCGTCGAGGATAATGAGCAGTACTTC. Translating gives CATVEDNEQYF.

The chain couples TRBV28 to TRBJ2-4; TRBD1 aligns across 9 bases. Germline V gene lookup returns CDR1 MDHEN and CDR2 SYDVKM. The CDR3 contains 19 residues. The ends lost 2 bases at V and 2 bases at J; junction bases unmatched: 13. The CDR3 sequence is CASSLHTGTGYLTKNIQYF. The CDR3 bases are TGTGCCAGCAGTTTACATACCGGGACAGGGTACTTGACCAAAAACATTCAGTACTTC.

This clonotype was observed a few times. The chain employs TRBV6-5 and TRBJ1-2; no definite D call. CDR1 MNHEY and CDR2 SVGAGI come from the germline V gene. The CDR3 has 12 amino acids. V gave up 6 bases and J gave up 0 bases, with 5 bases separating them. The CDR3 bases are TGTGCCAGCAGACCCACTAACTATGGCTACACCTTC. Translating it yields CASRPTNYGYTF.

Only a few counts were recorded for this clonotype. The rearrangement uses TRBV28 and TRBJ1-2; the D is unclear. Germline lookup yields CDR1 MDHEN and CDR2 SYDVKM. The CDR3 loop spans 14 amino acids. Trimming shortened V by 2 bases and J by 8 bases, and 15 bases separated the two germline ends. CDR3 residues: CASSLHGRTEGYTF. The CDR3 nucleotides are TGTGCCAGCAGTTTACACGGACGGACGGAAGGCTACACCTTC.

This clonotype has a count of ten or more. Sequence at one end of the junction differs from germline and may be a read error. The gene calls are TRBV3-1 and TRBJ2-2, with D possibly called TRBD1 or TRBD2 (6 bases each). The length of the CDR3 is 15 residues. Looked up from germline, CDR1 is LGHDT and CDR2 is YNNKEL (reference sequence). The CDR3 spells CASTQGGLTTGELFF. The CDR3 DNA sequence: TGTGCCAGCACCCAAGGGGGACTTACCACCGGGGAGCTGTTTTTT. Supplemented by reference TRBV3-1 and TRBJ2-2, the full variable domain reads DTAVSQTPKYLVTQMGNDKSIKCEQNLGHDTMYWYKQDSKKFLKIMFSYNNKELIINETVPNRFSPKSPDKAHLNLHINSLELGDSAVYFCASTQGGLTTGELFFGEGSRLTVL.